These 20 T cell receptor beta chains came from one sample sequenced in a study of T cells in Graves' hyperthyroidism and ophthalmopathy (dated by TCRdb to about 2019). Preparation of the library involved multiplex PCR. Sequencer: Illumina HiSeq 2000. Amplification of TCR beta CDR3 regions was carried out from RNA transcripts. The first round of RT-PCR for the TCR CDR3 was performed with the HTBI primer set and the Qiagen OneStep RT-PCR kit. The raw public data were reprocessed by TCRdb itself: fastp quality trimming at Q25, MiXCR clonotype calling, in-frame beta chains only. Under each unique CDR3 protein, matching rows form one entry showing the most common genes and DNA. The sample table contains about 290,000 distinct CDR3 sequences; only one count was recorded for about an eighth of them. Of the sample, 7.8% falls within the top ten clones. The sequencing sample was made of blood. Source of these receptors: a woman in her twenties or thirties with Graves' hyperthyroidism that later progressed to Graves' ophthalmopathy.

This clonotype was observed many times. V is TRBV5-1 and J is TRBJ2-2, with 13 positions matching TRBD2. CDR1 SGHRS and CDR2 YFSETQ come from the germline V gene. Trimming removed 5 bases from V and 2 bases from J; junction bases left unmatched: 15. CDR3 length: 20 residues. The CDR3 nucleotides are TGCGCCAGCAGACCGGGCGGACTAGCGGGAGCCCAGCCAAACACCGGGGAGCTGTTTTTT. Protein product: CASRPGGLAGAQPNTGELFF.

This clonotype showed up many times. The V call is TRBV6-1, the J call TRBJ1-2, with D uncertain. Trimming removed 5 bases at V and 3 bases at J, with 22 bases between. CDR1 is MNHNS, CDR2 SASEGT, per germline. The CDR3 is 17 amino acids. CDR3 sequence reads: CASSPSGRAVNHYGYTF. CDR3 nucleotide sequence: TGTGCCAGCAGTCCCTCCGGTCGGGCCGTAAACCACTATGGCTACACCTTC.

The genes are TRBV4-3 and TRBJ2-5; the D gene is possibly TRBD1 (5 bases). The CDR3 extends over 18 amino acids. The germline V and J ends were trimmed by 3 bases and 9 bases, with 29 bases remaining between them. Germline values: CDR1 LGHNA, CDR2 YSLEER. The DNA of the CDR3 is TGCGCCAGCAGCCACGAGCCCCCGACAGCAGGCTTCGGTTCTCCCCAGTACTTC. It codes for CASSHEPPTAGFGSPQYF.

This clonotype was recorded at least ten times. The chain links TRBV2 to TRBJ2-6; the D is unclear. The CDR3 is 15 amino acids. Deletions cut 3 bases from V and 1 base from J, with 7 bases between. CDR1 is SNHLY, CDR2 FYNNEI, per germline. CDR3 coding DNA: TGTGCCAGCAGTGAGTCCCTATCTGGGGCCAACGTCCTGACTTTC. Protein: CASSESLSGANVLTF.

This clonotype was picked up many times. The chain employs TRBV30 and TRBJ2-5; D ambiguous. Deletions cut 5 bases from V and 5 bases from J, with 18 bases between. The length of the CDR3 is 14 residues. CDR1 is GTSNPN and CDR2 is SVGIG in the germline V gene (reference sequence). The CDR3 coding sequence is TGTGCCTGGTACAGACCGGGCTTTAGCGAGACCCAGTACTTC. This gives the protein CAWYRPGFSETQYF.

In this sample, this clonotype turned up many times. The chain couples TRBV4-1 to TRBJ2-1, with TRBD2 as a possible D gene (6 bases). Germline V gene sequence: CDR1 MGHRA, CDR2 YSYEKL. Trimming cost V 0 bases and J 8 bases, with 11 bases left between them. CDR3 size: 14 residues. The CDR3, as DNA: TGCGCCAGCAGCCAAGACAGCGGGTCGGATGAGCAGTTCTTC. It translates to CASSQDSGSDEQFF.

The count of this clonotype is one. Just one base apart from a much larger clone, this may be a read error. The chain has TRBV15 and TRBJ2-3; a weak D match, TRBD2 (7 bases). The CDR3 has 16 residues. CDR1 and CDR2 from the germline V gene are LNHNV and YYDKDF (reference sequence). The CDR3 sequence: CATGRDRGLAGDTQYF. CDR3 in DNA: TGTGCCACCGGCAGAGATAGGGGGTTAGCGGGAGATACGCAGTATTTT.

This clonotype was observed many times. The gene calls are TRBV20-1 and TRBJ1-1; 9 bases fit TRBD1. This CDR3 has 13 amino acids. CDR1 is DFQATT and CDR2 is SNEGSKA in the germline V gene (reference sequence). The J segment lost 2 bases and the V segment lost 5 bases, leaving 3 bases of the junction unmatched. This CDR3 is CSAPGQGNTEAFF. CDR3 nucleotides: TGCAGTGCTCCGGGACAGGGAAACACTGAAGCTTTCTTT.

The chain is built from TRBV7-8 and TRBJ2-3, with D possibly matching TRBD2 (5 bases). Germline V CDR1 and CDR2: SGHVS, FQNEAQ. This CDR3 has 15 residues. V was cut by 5 bases and J by 1 base, with 13 bases left in between. CDR3 protein: CASSRRLVGTDTQYF. Here the CDR3 DNA reads TGTGCCAGCAGCAGGAGGCTGGTGGGCACAGATACGCAGTATTTT.

The rearrangement joins TRBV18 to TRBJ1-1, with D possibly TRBD1 on 6 matching bases. Germline CDR1 is KGHSH and CDR2 is LQKENI. V gave up 8 bases and J gave up 4 bases, with 20 bases separating them. The CDR3 length is 15 residues. DNA of the CDR3: TGTGCCAGCACACGACTCGAGGGGGGAAGCACTGAAGCTTTCTTT. Encoded protein: CASTRLEGGSTEAFF.

This clonotype occurred many times. The chain joins TRBV28 to TRBJ2-2; 7 bases map to TRBD1. From germline, CDR1 is MDHEN and CDR2 SYDVKM. V dropped 3 bases and J dropped 6; count of bases not matched to a gene: 4. The CDR3 length is 14 residues. The CDR3 bases are TGTGCCAGCAGTTTGTACAGGGGTTCCGGGGAGCTGTTTTTT. This encodes CASSLYRGSGELFF.

V gene TRBV14 combines with J gene TRBJ2-7, with unresolved D. Trimming stripped 0 bases from V and 0 bases from J, with 9 bases between. The CDR3 has 15 amino acids. Germline lookup yields CDR1 SGHDN and CDR2 FVKESK. This chain's CDR3 is CASSQDLAPSYEQYF. DNA of the CDR3: TGTGCCAGCAGCCAAGATTTGGCACCCTCCTACGAGCAGTACTTC.

This clonotype was seen ten or more times. The chain joins TRBV12-3 or TRBV12-4 to TRBJ1-2, with 10 bases that match TRBD1. This CDR3 is built from 15 residues. Unmatched junction bases numbered 8, after V lost 7 bases and J lost 3 bases. This CDR3 is CASTPDRGLYYGYTF. The DNA for the CDR3 is TGTGCCAGCACACCCGACAGGGGGCTTTACTATGGCTACACCTTC.

The chain carries TRBV25-1 and TRBJ2-4; D may match TRBD1 or TRBD2 (5 bases each). Looked up from germline, CDR1 is MGHDK and CDR2 is SYGVNS. V gave up 9 bases and J gave up 0 bases, with 15 bases separating them. This CDR3 is 15 amino acids long. CDR3 in amino acids: CARQPRDAAKNIQYF. In nucleotides, the CDR3 is TGTGCCAGACAACCCCGGGACGCAGCCAAAAACATTCAGTACTTC.

This clonotype showed up many times. J is TRBJ2-3 and V is TRBV28; D is undetermined. The V end lost 4 bases, the J end lost 5 bases, and 13 bases lay between the germline ends. The CDR3 totals 14 residues. The V gene's germline CDR1 is MDHEN and CDR2 SYDVKM. The CDR3 nucleotides read TGTGCCAGCAGTTCGAGACGCGGTGGAGATACGCAGTATTTT. Residues: CASSSRRGGDTQYF.

The gene calls are TRBV11-2 and TRBJ2-7; 8 bases line up with TRBD1. The junction had 9 bases not matched to a gene; V was cut back by 7 bases and J by 7 bases. The CDR3 runs 13 residues. Germline V gene lookup returns CDR1 SGHAT and CDR2 FQNNGV. This CDR3 reads CASKTRGLGEQYF. CDR3 in DNA: TGTGCCAGCAAGACCAGGGGGCTGGGGGAGCAGTACTTC. The variable domain in full, with the rest retrieved from reference TRBV11-2 and TRBJ2-7, is EAGVAQSPRYKIIEKRQSVAFWCNPISGHATLYWYQQILGQGPKLLIQFQNNGVVDDSQLPKDRFSAERLKGVDSTLKIQPAKLEDSAVYLCASKTRGLGEQYFGPGTRLTVT.

In its sample, this clonotype was seen a few times. This rearrangement joins TRBV6-1 to TRBJ2-1; no clear D. Germline loops: CDR1 MNHNS, CDR2 SASEGT. V dropped 6 bases and J dropped 10 bases, with 10 bases sitting between them. The CDR3 runs to 11 residues. The CDR3: CASRVSWEQFF. The CDR3 DNA reads as TGTGCCAGCAGGGTCTCGTGGGAGCAGTTCTTC.

The sample holds a few counts of this clonotype. V is TRBV27 and J is TRBJ1-1, with D unclear. The germline V gene has CDR1 MNHEY and CDR2 SMNVEV (reference sequence). V lost 2 bases and J lost 0, with 4 bases in between. This CDR3 region has 13 residues. The CDR3 sequence is CASSLKVNTEAFF. For the CDR3, the DNA is TGTGCCAGCAGTTTAAAAGTGAACACTGAAGCTTTCTTT.

This clonotype was counted at least ten times. The J gene is TRBJ2-3, the V gene TRBV7-8; D is uncertain. V shed 5 bases and J shed 6 bases, with 15 bases lying between them. Germline CDR1 is SGHVS and CDR2 is FQNEAQ. The CDR3 covers 14 residues. CDR3 region: CASSLGMGVDTQYF. The CDR3 coding sequence is TGTGCCAGCAGCCTAGGAATGGGTGTGGATACGCAGTATTTT.

The sample holds many counts of this clonotype. V is TRBV2 and J is TRBJ2-5; TRBD2 agrees at 8 bases. Germline CDR1 is SNHLY and CDR2 is FYNNEI. This CDR3 is built from 14 residues. Losses at the gene ends were 3 bases for V and 5 bases for J; bases not matched to a gene: 5. In DNA form, the CDR3 reads TGTGCCAGCAGTGAGGCGGGAGGCGGGGAGACCCAGTACTTC. Protein product: CASSEAGGGETQYF.